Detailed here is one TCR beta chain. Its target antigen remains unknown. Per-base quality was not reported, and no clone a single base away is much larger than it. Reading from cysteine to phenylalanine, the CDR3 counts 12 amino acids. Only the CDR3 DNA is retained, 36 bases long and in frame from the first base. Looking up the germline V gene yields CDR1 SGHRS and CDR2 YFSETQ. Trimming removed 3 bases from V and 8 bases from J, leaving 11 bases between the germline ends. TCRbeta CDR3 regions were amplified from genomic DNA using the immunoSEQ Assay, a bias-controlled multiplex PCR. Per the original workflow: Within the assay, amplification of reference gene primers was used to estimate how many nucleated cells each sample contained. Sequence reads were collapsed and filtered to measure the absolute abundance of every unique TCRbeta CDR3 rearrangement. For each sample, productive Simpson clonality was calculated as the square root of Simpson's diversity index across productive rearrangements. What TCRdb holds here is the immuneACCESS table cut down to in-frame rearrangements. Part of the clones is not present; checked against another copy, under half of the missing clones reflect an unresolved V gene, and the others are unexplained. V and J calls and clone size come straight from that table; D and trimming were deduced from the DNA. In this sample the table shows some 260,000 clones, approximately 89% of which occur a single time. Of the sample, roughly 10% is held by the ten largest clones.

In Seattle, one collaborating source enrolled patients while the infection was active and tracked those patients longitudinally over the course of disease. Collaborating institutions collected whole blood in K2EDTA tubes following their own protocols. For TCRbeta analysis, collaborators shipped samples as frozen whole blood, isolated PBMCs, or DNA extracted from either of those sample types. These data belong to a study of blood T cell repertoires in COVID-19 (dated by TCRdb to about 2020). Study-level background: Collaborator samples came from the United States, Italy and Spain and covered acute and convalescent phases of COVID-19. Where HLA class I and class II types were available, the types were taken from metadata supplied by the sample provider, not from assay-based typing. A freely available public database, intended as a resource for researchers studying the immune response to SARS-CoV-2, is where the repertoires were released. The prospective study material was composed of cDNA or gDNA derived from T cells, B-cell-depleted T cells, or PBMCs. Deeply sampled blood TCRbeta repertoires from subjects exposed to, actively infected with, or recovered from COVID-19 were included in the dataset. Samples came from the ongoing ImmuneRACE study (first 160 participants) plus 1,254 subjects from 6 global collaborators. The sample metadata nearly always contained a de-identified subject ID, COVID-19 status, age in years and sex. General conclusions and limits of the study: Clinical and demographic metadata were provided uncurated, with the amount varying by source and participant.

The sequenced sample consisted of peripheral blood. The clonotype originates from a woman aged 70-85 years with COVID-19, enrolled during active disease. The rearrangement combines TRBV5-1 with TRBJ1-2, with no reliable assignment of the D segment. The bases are TGCGCCAGCAGCTCGAGCCTATACGGCTACACCTTC. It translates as CASSSSLYGYTF.